The rows below give T cell receptor beta chains drawn from one sample of a study of cytomegalovirus exposure and HLA in healthy donors. The method was immunoSEQ multiplex PCR; TCRdb's version includes in-frame clones alone and lacks a portion of them. The table shows about 140,000 clones, with 60% to 80% occurring only once. The sample taken for sequencing was PBMCs. Source of these receptors: a man aged 45-65 years in good health and CMV-seropositive. Each CDR3 is given with its conserved first and last residue. Fields, in order: clone size, J gene, D gene, V gene, CDR3 protein, CDR3 DNA. The D gene is left open where the match is weak. A row's size may be missing; if present it is once, few, many or a size class.

abundance: .; j_gene: TRBJ1-1; d_gene: .; v_gene: TRBV6-5; CDR3aa: CASSPRPNTEAFF; CDR3nt: TGTGCCAGCAGCCCGAGGCCCAACACTGAAGCTTTCTTT
abundance: .; j_gene: TRBJ1-1; d_gene: TRBD1; v_gene: TRBV5-1; CDR3aa: CASSLRVTGGNSEAFF; CDR3nt: TGCGCCAGCAGCTTGCGCGTGACAGGGGGCAACAGTGAAGCTTTCTTT
abundance: .; j_gene: TRBJ1-6; d_gene: .; v_gene: TRBV4-2; CDR3aa: CASTPSEQGHSPLHF; CDR3nt: TGTGCCAGCACCCCCTCAGAACAGGGCCATTCACCCCTCCACTTT
abundance: .; j_gene: TRBJ1-5; d_gene: .; v_gene: TRBV6-6; CDR3aa: CASSYDRSHSNQPQHF; CDR3nt: TGTGCCAGCAGTTACGACAGGTCACATAGCAATCAGCCCCAGCATTTT
abundance: .; j_gene: TRBJ2-7; d_gene: TRBD2; v_gene: TRBV11-2; CDR3aa: CASSLGSGRSYEQYF; CDR3nt: TGTGCCAGCAGCTTAGGTAGCGGGCGGTCCTACGAGCAGTACTTC
abundance: .; j_gene: TRBJ1-1; d_gene: TRBD1; v_gene: TRBV6-5; CDR3aa: CASTGDRLNTEAFF; CDR3nt: TGTGCCAGCACCGGGGACAGATTGAACACTGAAGCTTTCTTT
abundance: .; j_gene: TRBJ2-1; d_gene: .; v_gene: TRBV19; CDR3aa: CASSMRTGFRYNEQFF; CDR3nt: TGTGCCAGTAGTATGCGCACAGGATTCAGGTACAATGAGCAGTTCTTC
abundance: .; j_gene: TRBJ1-4; d_gene: .; v_gene: TRBV5-5; CDR3aa: CASSFLTGGNEKLFF; CDR3nt: TGTGCCAGCAGCTTTTTAACCGGCGGTAATGAAAAACTGTTTTTT
abundance: .; j_gene: TRBJ2-5; d_gene: TRBD1; v_gene: TRBV4-1; CDR3aa: CASSSRQGAETQYF; CDR3nt: TGCGCCAGCAGCTCCCGACAGGGGGCAGAGACCCAGTACTTC
abundance: .; j_gene: TRBJ1-6; d_gene: .; v_gene: TRBV7-9; CDR3aa: CASSPAGSPLHF; CDR3nt: TGTGCCAGCAGCCCCGCCGGGTCACCCCTCCACTTT
abundance: once; j_gene: TRBJ1-5; d_gene: .; v_gene: TRBV29-1; CDR3aa: CSVVQGRGQPQHF; CDR3nt: TGCAGCGTTGTACAGGGCAGAGGGCAGCCCCAGCATTTT
abundance: .; j_gene: TRBJ2-2; d_gene: TRBD1; v_gene: TRBV2; CDR3aa: CASSEKRAGTGKRMTGELFF; CDR3nt: TGTGCCAGCAGTGAAAAGAGGGCCGGGACAGGGAAAAGGATGACCGGGGAGCTGTTTTTT
abundance: .; j_gene: TRBJ1-5; d_gene: TRBD1; v_gene: TRBV28; CDR3aa: CASSSQGVYQPQHF; CDR3nt: TGTGCCAGCAGCTCTCAGGGGGTGTATCAGCCCCAGCATTTT
abundance: .; j_gene: TRBJ1-2; d_gene: .; v_gene: TRBV29-1; CDR3aa: CSVARSRDGYTF; CDR3nt: TGCAGCGTTGCCCGCTCGAGGGATGGCTACACCTTC
abundance: .; j_gene: TRBJ1-5; d_gene: .; v_gene: TRBV2; CDR3aa: CASSEYGQNQPQHF; CDR3nt: TGTGCCAGCAGTGAATATGGACAGAATCAGCCCCAGCATTTT
abundance: few; j_gene: TRBJ1-6; d_gene: TRBD1; v_gene: TRBV2; CDR3aa: CASSLGTGVPLHF; CDR3nt: TGTGCCAGTTCCCTCGGGACAGGGGTCCCCCTCCACTTT